The 32 T cell receptor beta chains below were found in one sample sequenced in a study of cytomegalovirus exposure and HLA in healthy donors. Sequenced by immunoSEQ multiplex PCR; TCRdb stores in-frame clones only, minus some. The sample records 70,000 or so clones, roughly 94% being singletons. Sequenced sample: PBMCs. These receptors all come from a woman aged 18-35 years in good health and CMV-seropositive.

The chain carries TRBV30 and TRBJ1-1; 7 nucleotides align to TRBD1. V was clipped by 0 bases and J by 0 bases; unmatched bases: 4. Germline CDR1 is GTSNPN and CDR2 is SVGIG (reference sequence). This CDR3 contains 15 residues. The CDR3, as DNA: TGTGCCTGGAGTGTAGACAGGGTCCTGAACACTGAAGCTTTCTTT. Protein: CAWSVDRVLNTEAFF.

J is TRBJ2-1 and V is TRBV4-1, with 7 bases that match TRBD2. Germline V lookup: CDR1 MGHRA, CDR2 YSYEKL. The V segment lost 1 base and the J segment 5 bases; nucleotides outside the gene matches: 14. This CDR3 comprises 18 residues. The CDR3 loop is CASSQGASGLADDNEQFF. CDR3 bases: TGCGCCAGCAGCCAAGGAGCCTCAGGCCTAGCGGACGACAATGAGCAGTTCTTC.

V and J are TRBV10-3 and TRBJ2-5; a possible D gene is TRBD1 (5 bases). Germline V gives CDR1 ENHRY, CDR2 SYGVKD. Trimming shortened V by 3 bases and J by 3 bases, and 5 bases separated the two germline ends. The CDR3 length is 12 residues. CDR3 loop: CAISDREETQYF. The CDR3 DNA reads TGTGCCATCAGTGACAGGGAAGAGACCCAGTACTTC.

The rearrangement joins TRBV29-1 to TRBJ2-7, with a possible D match to TRBD1 (6 bases). Trimming left V 6 bases short and J 2 bases short, with 14 bases between. Germline-derived CDR1 and CDR2 are SQVTM and ANQGSEA. The CDR3 spans 13 residues. The CDR3 DNA follows: TGCAGCGTGCTCCAGGGGAGCACCTACGAGCAGTACTTC. This encodes CSVLQGSTYEQYF.

The count of this clone is one. The CDR3 reads CASSDQALATNEKLFF. The CDR3 bases are TGCGCCAGCAGCGACCAGGCCCTTGCAACTAATGAAAAACTGTTTTTT. The chain has TRBV5-1 and TRBJ1-4; D remains unclear. The ends were cut back, 4 bases at V and 0 bases at J, with 13 bases in the middle. Germline V lookup: CDR1 SGHRS, CDR2 YFSETQ. The CDR3 sequence is 16 residues long.

The CDR3, as DNA: TGTGCCAGCAGCTTAGAGGCGGGGTTCTCCTACGAGCAGTACTTC. As protein: CASSLEAGFSYEQYF. The chain recombines TRBV7-7 with TRBJ2-7; TRBD2 is a possible D gene (6 bases). CDR3 length equals 15 residues. V lost 1 base to trimming and J lost 0 bases, with 10 bases between them. Germline V gene sequence: CDR1 SSHAT, CDR2 FNYEAQ (reference sequence). The full variable domain, with the rest looked up from reference TRBV7-7 and TRBJ2-7, is GAGVSQSPRYKVTKRGQDVTLRCDPISSHATLYWYQQALGQGPEFLTYFNYEAQPDKSGLPSDRFSAERPEGSISTLTIQRTEQRDSAMYRCASSLEAGFSYEQYFGPGTRLTVT.

CDR3 protein: CASSYQGKSYEQYF. CDR3 in DNA: TGTGCCAGCAGTTATCAGGGGAAATCCTACGAGCAGTACTTC. V usage is TRBV6-5 and J usage is TRBJ2-7; perhaps TRBD1 as D (6 bases). This CDR3 is built from 14 residues. The germline V gene has CDR1 MNHEY and CDR2 SVGAGI. The V and J ends lost 3 bases and 1 base respectively, with 10 bases between them.

The chain carries TRBV7-8 and TRBJ2-7, with TRBD2 matching 8 bases. The V segment lost 2 bases and the J segment 5 bases; nucleotides outside the gene matches: 8. This CDR3 has 15 residues. Germline V gene lookup returns CDR1 SGHVS and CDR2 FQNEAQ. The CDR3 DNA reads TGTGCCAGCAGCTTAAAGCGGGAGCTTCAAGACGAGCAGTACTTC. Amino acids: CASSLKRELQDEQYF.

The chain has TRBV11-2 and TRBJ2-1; the match to TRBD2 covers 11 bases. The CDR3 is 15 residues long. Germline-derived CDR1 and CDR2 are SGHAT and FQNNGV. After removal of 5 bases from V and 8 bases from J, the junction contained 8 bases not matched to a gene. In nucleotides, the CDR3 is TGTGCCAGCAGCCCGCCGGGACTAGCGGTCCATGAGCAGTTCTTC. This codes for CASSPPGLAVHEQFF.

The chain has TRBV7-3 and TRBJ1-3; D is possibly TRBD1 (5 bases). V lost 7 bases to trimming and J lost 0 bases, with 10 bases between them. This CDR3 region has 14 residues. CDR1 is SGHTA and CDR2 is FQGTGA in the germline V gene. CDR3: CASMGLISGNTIYF. The CDR3, as DNA: TGTGCCAGCATGGGACTGATCTCTGGAAACACCATATATTTT.

J is TRBJ1-1 and V is TRBV6-4; 8 bases map to TRBD1. Germline V gene sequence: CDR1 MRHNA, CDR2 SNTAGT. The CDR3 is 14 residues long. V dropped 6 bases and J dropped 1; count of bases not matched to a gene: 4. The CDR3 spells CASSPGQENTEAFF. The CDR3 region has the DNA TGTGCCAGCAGCCCGGGACAGGAGAACACTGAAGCTTTCTTT.

This clone was seen a few times. The rearrangement links TRBV18 to TRBJ1-1; D is undetermined. Trimming shortened V by 1 base and J by 8 bases, and 11 bases separated the two germline ends. The CDR3 has 13 amino acids. CDR1 and CDR2 from the germline V gene are KGHSH and LQKENI. DNA of the CDR3: TGTGCCAGCTCACCACGGGAGGCGGACGAAGCTTTCTTT. Translation gives CASSPREADEAFF.

V is TRBV9 and J is TRBJ1-1; weak D call: TRBD1 (6 bases). This CDR3 is 15 amino acids long. Trimming took off 3 bases at V and 8 bases at J, with 20 bases between the two ends. Germline V CDR1 and CDR2: SGDLS, YYNGEE. DNA for the CDR3: TGTGCCAGCAGCGACCCTCTACAGGGTTCTGACGAAGCTTTCTTT. Protein sequence: CASSDPLQGSDEAFF.

The chain carries TRBV4-3 and TRBJ2-5, with 12 bases fitting TRBD2. The germline V gene encodes CDR1 LGHNA and CDR2 YSLEER. The CDR3 covers 15 residues. Germline trimming cut 4 bases from V and 2 bases from J; bases unmatched to any gene: 2. CDR3 sequence reads: CASSLLAGGQETQYF. CDR3 DNA: TGCGCCAGCAGCCTTCTAGCGGGGGGGCAAGAGACCCAGTACTTC.

This chain uses TRBV7-9 with TRBJ2-7; D is possibly TRBD2 (6 bases). Germline CDR1 SEHNR, CDR2 FQNEAQ (reference sequence). The CDR3 extends over 15 amino acids. V was cut by 0 bases and J by 0 bases, with 9 bases left in between. CDR3 amino acids: CASSLASGSSYEQYF. For the CDR3, the DNA is TGTGCCAGCAGCTTAGCTAGCGGAAGCTCCTACGAGCAGTACTTC.

J is TRBJ1-5 and V is TRBV2; a weak D match, TRBD1 (6 bases). In germline, CDR1 is SNHLY, CDR2 FYNNEI. The CDR3 has 18 amino acids. Trimming took off 0 bases at V and 5 bases at J, with 20 bases between the two ends. CDR3 amino acids: CASSEATGYRGGDQPQHF. In nucleotides, the CDR3 is TGTGCCAGCAGTGAAGCCACAGGGTATCGTGGGGGGGATCAGCCCCAGCATTTT.

The chain combines TRBV29-1 with TRBJ2-7; D is perhaps TRBD2 (5 bases). The V end was cut by 0 bases, the J end by 4 bases, with 10 bases between. From germline, CDR1 is SQVTM and CDR2 ANQGSEA. This CDR3 is built from 13 residues. The chain's CDR3 is CSVEESGMYEQYF. DNA for the CDR3: TGCAGCGTTGAAGAAAGCGGAATGTACGAGCAGTACTTC.

The chain is built from TRBV7-6 and TRBJ2-7; TRBD2 matches 13 bases. The CDR3 is 17 residues long. With 4 bases clipped from V and 0 bases from J, the junction kept 6 bases outside the gene matches. CDR1 and CDR2 from the germline V gene are SGHVS and FNYEAQ. In DNA form, the CDR3 reads TGTGCCAGCAGCTCGGGGACTAGCGGGACCTCCTCCTACGAGCAGTACTTC. Its translation: CASSSGTSGTSSYEQYF.

This chain joins TRBV6-4 and TRBJ2-1, with 7 bases that match TRBD2. Trimming removed 8 bases from V and 8 bases from J; junction bases left unmatched: 12. Germline V lookup: CDR1 MRHNA, CDR2 SNTAGT. The CDR3 spans 14 residues. The CDR3 loop is CASPAGRERDEQFF. CDR3 in DNA: TGTGCCAGCCCAGCGGGACGAGAGCGGGATGAGCAGTTCTTC.

The V and J genes are TRBV4-1 and TRBJ1-2, with 8 bases lining up with TRBD1. The CDR3 covers 16 residues. V trimming: 3 bases; J trimming: 4 bases; junction bases outside the gene matches: 10. The germline gives CDR1 MGHRA, CDR2 YSYEKL. CDR3 DNA: TGCGCCAGCAGCCAGACGGCAGGGGGCGCTGGCTATGGCTACACCTTC. This gives the protein CASSQTAGGAGYGYTF.

The chain employs TRBV6-5 and TRBJ1-1; maybe TRBD1 (5 bases). The length of the CDR3 is 13 residues. Germline lookup yields CDR1 MNHEY and CDR2 SVGAGI. With 0 bases removed from V and 4 bases from J, the gap between germline ends came to 6 bases. CDR3 sequence reads: CASSYSGGTEAFF. CDR3 bases: TGTGCCAGCAGTTACTCGGGGGGCACTGAAGCTTTCTTT.

This chain connects TRBV5-1 to TRBJ2-1, with D uncertain. Germline values: CDR1 SGHRS, CDR2 YFSETQ. The length of the CDR3 is 15 residues. Between the trimmed V and J ends, which lost 4 bases and 1 base, there was a span of 12 bases. For the CDR3, the DNA is TGCGCCAGCAGCCCCGTGGCCGGGTCCTACAATGAGCAGTTCTTC. This codes for CASSPVAGSYNEQFF.

This clone was seen only once. The chain has TRBV5-8 and TRBJ1-5, with D perhaps TRBD1 (5 bases). CDR3 size: 16 residues. Per the germline V gene, CDR1 is SGHTS and CDR2 is YDEGEE. V was clipped by 3 bases and J by 3 bases, with 16 bases between them. The CDR3: CASSYYSQGPNQPQHF. DNA of the CDR3: TGTGCCAGCAGCTACTATAGCCAGGGTCCCAATCAGCCCCAGCATTTT.

J is TRBJ2-7 and V is TRBV29-1; D call uncertain. Germline values: CDR1 SQVTM, CDR2 ANQGSEA. Trimming took off 2 bases at V and 2 bases at J, with 10 bases between the two ends. This CDR3 has 13 residues. The CDR3 region is CSVETTDTYEQYF. The CDR3 nucleotides are TGCAGCGTTGAAACCACAGATACCTACGAGCAGTACTTC.

This chain uses TRBV2 with TRBJ2-3; 11 bases are shared with TRBD2. V was clipped by 6 bases and J by 2 bases; unmatched bases: 7. The CDR3 is 16 amino acids. Germline values: CDR1 SNHLY, CDR2 FYNNEI. The CDR3 sequence is CASRELAGEITDTQYF. CDR3 DNA: TGTGCCAGCAGAGAACTAGCGGGGGAGATCACAGATACGCAGTATTTT.

The V call is TRBV5-6, the J call TRBJ1-2; 8 nucleotides agree with TRBD1. Germline CDR1 and CDR2: SGHDT and YYEEEE. The CDR3 is 13 residues long. V lost 4 bases, J lost 12 bases, and 11 bases stayed unmatched. CDR3 DNA: TGTGCCAGCAGCCCGGGACAGGCCCTAAATAACACCTTC. It encodes CASSPGQALNNTF.

This rearrangement joins TRBV7-9 to TRBJ1-4, with a possible D match to TRBD1 (5 bases). Trimming pared 0 bases from V and 11 bases from J, leaving 16 bases between. This CDR3 is 15 amino acids long. Germline CDR1 and CDR2: SEHNR and FQNEAQ (reference sequence). The CDR3 region has the DNA TGTGCCAGCAGCTTAGCCCCTGGACATATTAGGAAACTGTTTTTT. Translation gives CASSLAPGHIRKLFF.

The CDR3: CASSLHRQRTGELFF. DNA for the CDR3: TGTGCCAGCAGCCTCCACCGACAGAGAACCGGGGAGCTGTTTTTT. This chain joins TRBV7-8 and TRBJ2-2; possibly TRBD1 for D (5 bases). The ends were cut back, 5 bases at V and 5 bases at J, with 15 bases in the middle. The CDR3 consists of 15 residues. Germline V lookup: CDR1 SGHVS, CDR2 FQNEAQ. The variable domain in full, completed from reference TRBV7-8 and TRBJ2-2, reads GAGVSQSPRYKVAKRGQDVALRCDPISGHVSLFWYQQALGQGPEFLTYFQNEAQLDKSGLPSDRFFAERPEGSVSTLKIQRTQQEDSAVYLCASSLHRQRTGELFFGEGSRLTVL.

This clone was seen only once. The chain recombines TRBV5-1 with TRBJ2-7, with TRBD1 identical over 8 bases. The germline V gene has CDR1 SGHRS and CDR2 YFSETQ. The CDR3 contains 14 residues. V dropped 3 bases and J dropped 3; count of bases not matched to a gene: 5. Here the CDR3 DNA reads TGCGCCAGCAGCTCAGGGGGCGAGGACTACGAGCAGTACTTC. Translated, it gives CASSSGGEDYEQYF.

The CDR3 DNA reads TGTGCCAGCAGCTCAAGGACTAGCGGGAGCAATGAGCAGTTCTTC. Amino acids: CASSSRTSGSNEQFF. V is TRBV5-4 and J is TRBJ2-1; 13 bases agree with TRBD2. CDR1 and CDR2 (germline): SGHNT, YYREEE (reference sequence). The CDR3 contains 15 residues. V dropped 3 bases and J dropped 6; count of bases not matched to a gene: 3.

Worth noting for this clone: Distinct nucleotide sequences in the sample also encode this CDR3. The CDR3 bases are TGTGCCAGCAGCTTGGCAGGGGGATACGAGCAGTACTTC. Protein sequence: CASSLAGGYEQYF. The rearrangement uses TRBV7-9 and TRBJ2-7; 7 positions agree with TRBD1. V trimming: 3 bases; J trimming: 4 bases; junction bases outside the gene matches: 3. This CDR3 spans 13 amino acids. Per the germline V gene, CDR1 is SEHNR and CDR2 is FQNEAQ (reference sequence).

Only one count was recorded for this clone. This sequence joins TRBV7-7 and TRBJ2-7, with TRBD2 identical over 9 bases. V dropped 1 base and J dropped 3; count of bases not matched to a gene: 4. The V gene's germline CDR1 is SSHAT and CDR2 FNYEAQ (reference sequence). This CDR3 has 15 residues. The CDR3 bases are TGTGCCAGCAGCTTAGGGCGGGGGGGCGTCTACGAGCAGTACTTC. The encoded protein is CASSLGRGGVYEQYF.